This T cell receptor beta chain appears in the sequencing data of a study of blood T cell repertoires in COVID-19. The overall study: The United States, Italy and Spain provided the acute and convalescent COVID-19 samples.

TCRdb keeps only in-frame clones here, not all; method: immunoSEQ multiplex PCR. The sample has around 150,000 clones; around nine tenths are singletons. It was during active infection that Seattle patients were enrolled and then longitudinally followed. Germline V gene data show CDR1 as SGDLS and CDR2 as YYNGEE. Losses at the gene ends were 0 bases for V and 4 bases for J; bases not matched to a gene: 4. This CDR3 is 15 amino acids long. Source material: peripheral blood. V usage is TRBV9 and J usage is TRBJ2-1, with 7 bases matching TRBD1. This sequence originates from a woman in her sixties or seventies with COVID-19, enrolled during active disease. CDR3 loop: CASSVEGGPYNEQFF. CDR3 DNA sequence: TGTGCCAGCAGCGTAGAAGGGGGCCCTTACAATGAGCAGTTCTTC.